A selection of T cell receptor beta chains follows, all from one sample in a study of T cell repertoires in cytomegalovirus infection. TCRdb re-called the reads through MiXCR, storing one row per CDR3 protein. The sample contains more than 150,000 distinct CDR3 sequences, approximately 19% of which appear only once. The sample consisted of PBMCs. The receptors originated from a human donor in good health (CMV status not recorded). Some clones in this sample may be carry-over from other donors' samples. Each CDR3 is given with its conserved first and last residue. Fields, in order: CDR3 protein, CDR3 DNA, clone size, D gene, J gene, V gene. A D gene is named only where the DNA matches it firmly. Some rows have no size entry. The others give once, few or many, or a class for an expanded clone.

CASSLRGGSWQETQYF | TGTGCCAGCAGCCTTCGGGGTGGTAGCTGGCAAGAGACCCAGTACTTC | many | . | TRBJ2-5 | TRBV7-2
CATLERNYNEQFF | TGTGCCACCCTGGAGAGAAACTACAATGAGCAGTTCTTC | . | . | TRBJ2-1 | TRBV28
CASSIRQGSGANVLTF | TGTGCCAGTAGTATAAGACAGGGGTCTGGGGCCAACGTCCTGACTTTC | few | TRBD1 | TRBJ2-6 | TRBV19
CASSSAGTTYNEQFF | TGTGCCAGCAGTTCAGCCGGGACAACCTACAATGAGCAGTTCTTC | . | . | TRBJ2-1 | TRBV6-5
CASSRTRDPNRPYGYTF | TGTGCCAGCAGCAGGACCCGGGACCCTAATCGGCCCTATGGCTACACCTTC | . | . | TRBJ1-2 | TRBV6-8
CASSAGQDSYNEQFF | TGTGCCAGCAGCGCCGGCCAGGACTCCTACAATGAGCAGTTCTTC | . | . | TRBJ2-1 | TRBV9
CSAPLRGFHGYTF | TGCAGTGCTCCACTTAGGGGCTTCCATGGCTACACCTTC | many | . | TRBJ1-2 | TRBV20-1
CASSPEGSLYGYTF | TGTGCCAGCAGCCCGGAGGGGTCCCTCTATGGCTACACCTTC | many | . | TRBJ1-2 | TRBV7-2
CASQRVAKNIQYF | TGTGCCAGCCAGAGGGTGGCCAAAAACATTCAGTACTTC | few | . | TRBJ2-4 | TRBV28
CASSLGAGRNTEAFF | TGTGCCAGCAGCTTAGGGGCCGGGCGGAACACTGAAGCTTTCTTT | . | . | TRBJ1-1 | TRBV11-3
CSAGGSGADTQYF | TGCAGTGCTGGTGGGAGTGGCGCAGATACGCAGTATTTT | . | . | TRBJ2-3 | TRBV20-1
CASSLPGQGNTGELFF | TGTGCCAGCAGTCTCCCTGGACAGGGTAACACCGGGGAGCTGTTTTTT | . | TRBD1 | TRBJ2-2 | TRBV28
CASSPRGERYNEQFF | TGTGCCAGCAGCCCCAGGGGCGAAAGATACAATGAGCAGTTCTTC | . | . | TRBJ2-1 | TRBV11-3